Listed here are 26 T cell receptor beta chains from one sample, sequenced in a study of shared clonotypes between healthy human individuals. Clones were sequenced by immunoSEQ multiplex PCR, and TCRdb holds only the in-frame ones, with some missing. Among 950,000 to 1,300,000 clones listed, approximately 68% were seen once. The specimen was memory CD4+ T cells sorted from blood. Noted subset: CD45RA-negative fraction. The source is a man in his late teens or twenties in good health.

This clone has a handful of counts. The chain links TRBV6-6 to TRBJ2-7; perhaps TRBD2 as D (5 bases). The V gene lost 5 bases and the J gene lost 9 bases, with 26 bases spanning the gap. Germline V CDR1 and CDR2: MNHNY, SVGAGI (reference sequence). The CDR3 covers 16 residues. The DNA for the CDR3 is TGTGCCAGCAGTACCAACCCAACAATCGGGGAAAGCGGGCAGTACTTC. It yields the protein CASSTNPTIGESGQYF.

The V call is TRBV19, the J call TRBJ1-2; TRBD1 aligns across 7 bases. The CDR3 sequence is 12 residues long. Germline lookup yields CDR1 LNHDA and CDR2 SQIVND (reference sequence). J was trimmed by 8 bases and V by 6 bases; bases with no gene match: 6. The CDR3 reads CASRQGEGGYTF. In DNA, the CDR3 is TGTGCCAGTAGGCAGGGGGAAGGAGGCTACACCTTC.

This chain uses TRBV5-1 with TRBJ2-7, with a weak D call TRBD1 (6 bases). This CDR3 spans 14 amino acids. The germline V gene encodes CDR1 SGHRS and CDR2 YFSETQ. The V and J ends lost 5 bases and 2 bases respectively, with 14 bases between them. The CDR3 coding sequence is TGCGCCAGCAGGCCCCCGGGACAAACCTACGAGCAGTACTTC. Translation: CASRPPGQTYEQYF.

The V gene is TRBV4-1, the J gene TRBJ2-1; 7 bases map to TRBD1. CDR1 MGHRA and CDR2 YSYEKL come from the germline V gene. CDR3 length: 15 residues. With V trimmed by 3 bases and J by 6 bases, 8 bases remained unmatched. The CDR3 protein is CASSHEMGQINEQFF. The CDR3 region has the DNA TGCGCCAGCAGCCATGAAATGGGACAGATCAATGAGCAGTTCTTC.

CDR3 loop: CAWKGHRNYGYTF. CDR3 nucleotide sequence: TGTGCCTGGAAGGGACACCGTAACTATGGCTACACCTTC. The V and J genes are TRBV30 and TRBJ1-2, with a tentative D call TRBD1 (6 bases). Germline lookup yields CDR1 GTSNPN and CDR2 SVGIG (reference sequence). V lost 4 bases and J 1 base, leaving 10 bases between the germline ends. CDR3 length: 13 amino acids. Full variable domain (remainder filled in from reference TRBV30 and TRBJ1-2): SQTIHQWPATLVQPVGSPLSLECTVEGTSNPNLYWYRQAAGRGLQLLFYSVGIGQISSEVPQNLSASRPQDRQFILSSKKLLLSDSGFYLCAWKGHRNYGYTFGSGTRLTVV.

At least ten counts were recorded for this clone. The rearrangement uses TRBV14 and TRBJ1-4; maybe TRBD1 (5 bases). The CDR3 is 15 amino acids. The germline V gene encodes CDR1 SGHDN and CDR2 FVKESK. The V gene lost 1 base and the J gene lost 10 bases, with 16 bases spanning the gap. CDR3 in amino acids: CASSQVSGLGGKLFF. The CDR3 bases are TGTGCCAGCAGCCAAGTATCGGGACTCGGGGGAAAACTGTTTTTT.

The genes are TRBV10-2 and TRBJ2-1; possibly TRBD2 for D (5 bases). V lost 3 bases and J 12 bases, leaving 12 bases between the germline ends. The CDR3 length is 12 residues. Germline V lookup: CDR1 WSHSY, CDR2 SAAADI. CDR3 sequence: CASSDGLAGQFF. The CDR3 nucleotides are TGCGCCAGCAGTGACGGTTTGGCGGGGCAGTTCTTC.

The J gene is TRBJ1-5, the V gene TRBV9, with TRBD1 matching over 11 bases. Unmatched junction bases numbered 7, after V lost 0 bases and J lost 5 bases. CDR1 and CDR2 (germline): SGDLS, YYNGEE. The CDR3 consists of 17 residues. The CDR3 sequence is CASSVGIGQGADQPQHF. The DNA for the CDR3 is TGTGCCAGCAGCGTAGGAATCGGACAGGGGGCCGATCAGCCCCAGCATTTT.

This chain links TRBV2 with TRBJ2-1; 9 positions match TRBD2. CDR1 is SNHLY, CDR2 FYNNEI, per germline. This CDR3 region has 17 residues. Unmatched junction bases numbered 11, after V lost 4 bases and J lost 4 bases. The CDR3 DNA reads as TGTGCCAGCAGTGGTGAAGGACCGGGACTAGCTTACAATGAGCAGTTCTTC. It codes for CASSGEGPGLAYNEQFF.

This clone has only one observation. CDR3 amino acids: CASSPRYGTDTQYF. The CDR3 nucleotides read TGTGCCAGTAGTCCGAGGTATGGCACAGATACGCAGTATTTT. The chain combines TRBV19 with TRBJ2-3; no firm D call. Germline CDR1 reads LNHDA; CDR2 reads SQIVND (reference sequence). V dropped 5 bases and J dropped 1 base, with 10 bases sitting between them. This CDR3 is built from 14 residues.

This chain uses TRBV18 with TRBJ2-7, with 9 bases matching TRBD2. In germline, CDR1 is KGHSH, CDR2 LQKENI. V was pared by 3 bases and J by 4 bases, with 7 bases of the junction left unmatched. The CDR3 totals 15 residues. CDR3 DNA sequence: TGTGCCAGCTCACCCCTGACTAGCGGACAATACGAGCAGTACTTC. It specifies CASSPLTSGQYEQYF.

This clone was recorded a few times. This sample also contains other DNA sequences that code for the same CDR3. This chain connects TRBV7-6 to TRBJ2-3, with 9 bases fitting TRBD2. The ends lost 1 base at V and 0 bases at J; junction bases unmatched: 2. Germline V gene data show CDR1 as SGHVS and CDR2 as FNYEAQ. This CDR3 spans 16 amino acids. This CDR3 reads CASSLDAGGSTDTQYF. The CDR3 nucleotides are TGTGCCAGCAGCTTAGATGCGGGAGGGAGCACAGATACGCAGTATTTT.

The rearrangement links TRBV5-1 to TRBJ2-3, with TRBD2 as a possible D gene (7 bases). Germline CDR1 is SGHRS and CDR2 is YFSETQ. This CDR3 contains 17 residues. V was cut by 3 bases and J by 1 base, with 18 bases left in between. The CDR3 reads CASSYEGGGPRTDTQYF. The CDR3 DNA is TGCGCCAGCAGCTACGAAGGGGGAGGGCCCCGCACAGATACGCAGTATTTT.

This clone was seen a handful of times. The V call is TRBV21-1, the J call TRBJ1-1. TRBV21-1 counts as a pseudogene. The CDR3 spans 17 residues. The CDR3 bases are TGTGCCGGGACTTGGGACTGCCTAGTAGGGGCGAACACTGAAGCTTTCTTT. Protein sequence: CAGTWDCLVGANTEAFF.

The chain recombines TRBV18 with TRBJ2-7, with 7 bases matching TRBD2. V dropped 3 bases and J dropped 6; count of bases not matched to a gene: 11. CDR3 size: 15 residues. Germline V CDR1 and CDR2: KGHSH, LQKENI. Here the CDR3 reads CASSPPNGGSIEQYF. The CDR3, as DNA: TGTGCCAGCTCACCTCCGAACGGGGGGTCTATCGAGCAGTACTTC.

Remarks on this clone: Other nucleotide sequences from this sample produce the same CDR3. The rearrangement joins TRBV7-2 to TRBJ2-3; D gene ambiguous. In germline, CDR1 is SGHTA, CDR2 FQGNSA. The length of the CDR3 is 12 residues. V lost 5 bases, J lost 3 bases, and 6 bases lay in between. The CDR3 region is CASSPRTDTQYF. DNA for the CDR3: TGTGCCAGCAGCCCTCGGACAGATACGCAGTATTTT.

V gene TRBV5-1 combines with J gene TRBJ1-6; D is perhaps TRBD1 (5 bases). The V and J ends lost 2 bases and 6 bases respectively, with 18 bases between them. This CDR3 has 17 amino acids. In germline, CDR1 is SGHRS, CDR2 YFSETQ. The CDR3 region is CASSLSNTPGINSPLHF. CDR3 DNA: TGCGCCAGCAGCTTAAGTAACACCCCAGGGATTAATTCACCCCTCCACTTT.

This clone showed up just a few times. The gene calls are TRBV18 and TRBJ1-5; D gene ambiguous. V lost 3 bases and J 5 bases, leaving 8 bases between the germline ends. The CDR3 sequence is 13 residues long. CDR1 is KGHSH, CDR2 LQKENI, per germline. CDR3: CASSPSTDQPQHF. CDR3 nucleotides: TGTGCCAGCTCACCTTCGACGGATCAGCCCCAGCATTTT. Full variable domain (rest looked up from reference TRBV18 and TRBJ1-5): NAGVMQNPRHLVRRRGQEARLRCSPMKGHSHVYWYRQLPEEGLKFMVYLQKENIIDESGMPKERFSAEFPKEGPSILRIQQVVRGDSAAYFCASSPSTDQPQHFGDGTRLSIL.

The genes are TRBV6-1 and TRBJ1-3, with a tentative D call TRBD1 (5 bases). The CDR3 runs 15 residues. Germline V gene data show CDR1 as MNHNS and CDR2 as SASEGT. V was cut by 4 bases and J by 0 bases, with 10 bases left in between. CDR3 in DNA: TGTGCCAGCAGTGGGGACTCTAGCTCTGGAAACACCATATATTTT. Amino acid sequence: CASSGDSSSGNTIYF.

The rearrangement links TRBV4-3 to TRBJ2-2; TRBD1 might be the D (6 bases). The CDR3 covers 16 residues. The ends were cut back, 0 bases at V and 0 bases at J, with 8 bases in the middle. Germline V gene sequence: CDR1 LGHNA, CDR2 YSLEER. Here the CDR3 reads CASSQDWTANTGELFF. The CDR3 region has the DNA TGCGCCAGCAGCCAAGACTGGACAGCGAACACCGGGGAGCTGTTTTTT.

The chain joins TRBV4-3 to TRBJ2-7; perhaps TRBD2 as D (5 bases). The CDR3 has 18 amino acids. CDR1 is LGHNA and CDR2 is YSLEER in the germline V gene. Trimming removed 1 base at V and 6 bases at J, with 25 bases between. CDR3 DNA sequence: TGCGCCAGCAGCCAAGTAGTGATTTCAGGCGGCGGACGGGGCGAGCAGTACTTC. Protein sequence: CASSQVVISGGGRGEQYF.

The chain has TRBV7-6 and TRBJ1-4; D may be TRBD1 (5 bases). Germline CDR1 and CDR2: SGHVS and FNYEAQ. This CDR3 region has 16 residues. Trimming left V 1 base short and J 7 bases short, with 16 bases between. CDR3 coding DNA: TGTGCCAGCAGCTTAGGGGCGGCTGGGGGGGGTGAAAAACTGTTTTTT. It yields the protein CASSLGAAGGGEKLFF.

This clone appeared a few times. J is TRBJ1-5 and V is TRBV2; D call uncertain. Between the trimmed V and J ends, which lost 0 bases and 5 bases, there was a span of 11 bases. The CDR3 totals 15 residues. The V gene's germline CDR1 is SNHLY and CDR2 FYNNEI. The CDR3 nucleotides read TGTGCCAGCAGTGAAGCTCGTCGCTTAGATCAGCCCCAGCATTTT. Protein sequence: CASSEARRLDQPQHF.

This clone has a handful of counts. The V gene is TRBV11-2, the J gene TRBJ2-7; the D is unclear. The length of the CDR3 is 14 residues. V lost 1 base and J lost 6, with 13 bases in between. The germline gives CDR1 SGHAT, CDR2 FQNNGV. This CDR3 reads CASSLGLIPSEQYF. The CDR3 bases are TGTGCCAGCAGCTTAGGACTGATTCCCTCCGAGCAGTACTTC.

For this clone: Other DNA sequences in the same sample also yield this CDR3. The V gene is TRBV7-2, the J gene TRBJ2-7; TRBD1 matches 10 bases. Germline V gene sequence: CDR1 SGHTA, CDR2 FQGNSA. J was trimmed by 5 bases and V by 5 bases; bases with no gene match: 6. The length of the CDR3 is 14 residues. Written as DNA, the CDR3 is TGTGCCAGCAGCCCACGGGACAGGGGCAACGAGCAGTACTTC. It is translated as CASSPRDRGNEQYF.

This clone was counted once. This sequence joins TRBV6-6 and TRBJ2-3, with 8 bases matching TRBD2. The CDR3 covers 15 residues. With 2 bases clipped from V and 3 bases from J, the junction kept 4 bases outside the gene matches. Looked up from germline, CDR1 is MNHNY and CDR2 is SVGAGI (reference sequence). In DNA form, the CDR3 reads TGTGCCAGCAGTTACACGGGGGGGGTTACAGATACGCAGTATTTT. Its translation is CASSYTGGVTDTQYF.